This TCR beta chain originates from a study of blood T cell repertoires in COVID-19. Overall study: COVID-19 samples from acute and convalescent phases originated in the United States, Italy and Spain. In each case, the material was cDNA or gDNA derived from T cells, B-cell-depleted T cells, or PBMCs.

In this sample, this clone turned up a few times. Authors' methods: Amplified reference gene primers provided the basis for estimating nucleated cell counts. Sequencing was performed with immunoSEQ multiplex PCR; in TCRdb, only in-frame clones are kept and a portion is missing. From that table come the V and J calls and clone size; the DNA was used to work out D and trimming. In the table there are about 260,000 clones, about 88% of which are singletons. Germline lookup yields CDR1 MNHEY and CDR2 SVGAGI. There are 15 residues in the CDR3. V lost 4 bases to trimming and J lost 7 bases, with 17 bases between them.

The chain recombines TRBV6-5 with TRBJ1-5; D is perhaps TRBD1 (6 bases). This sequence originates from a woman in her twenties or thirties with COVID-19, enrolled during active disease. The sample taken for sequencing was peripheral blood. CDR3 region: CASSSGAHPSQPQHF. The CDR3 DNA is TGTGCCAGCAGTTCAGGGGCCCACCCTTCACAGCCCCAGCATTTT.